The 13 T cell receptor beta chains reported below all come from one sample, sequenced in a study of vaccination and CD4 T cells after COVID-19. Treatment reported: roughly nine-day PBMC culture with coronavirus spike peptide pools or control peptides (ViraFEST assay). Cultured CD4+ T-cell DNA underwent Oncomine TCR Beta short-read sequencing. One entry per CDR3 protein results from TCRdb running MiXCR on the PCR reads. The sample lists 15,000 to 20,000 distinct CDR3 sequences, around 40% seen once, with approximately 13% in the top ten. What these receptors recognize is not known. Sequenced input: CD4+ T cells from blood, cultured in vitro. The receptor set was obtained from a human donor who had recovered from COVID-19.

V usage is TRBV5-1 and J usage is TRBJ2-1, with D perhaps matching TRBD1 (5 bases). The CDR3 totals 13 residues. The germline V and J ends were trimmed by 5 bases and 6 bases, with 12 bases remaining between them. Germline V gene lookup returns CDR1 SGHRS and CDR2 YFSETQ. The CDR3 region has the DNA TGCGCCAGCAGGCCAGGGTTCGGCAATGAGCAGTTCTTC. As protein: CASRPGFGNEQFF. The complete variable domain, with remaining parts taken from reference TRBV5-1 and TRBJ2-1, reads KAGVTQTPRYLIKTRGQQVTLSCSPISGHRSVSWYQQTPGQGLQFLFEYFSETQRNKGNFPGRFSGRQFSNSRSEMNVSTLELGDSALYLCASRPGFGNEQFFGPGTRLTVL.

This clonotype occurred a few times. The gene calls are TRBV7-2 and TRBJ2-7; no reliable D call. The CDR3 contains 11 residues. Germline V gives CDR1 SGHTA, CDR2 FQGNSA. Trimming left V 3 bases short and J 6 bases short, with 6 bases between. The CDR3 bases are TGTGCCAGCAGCTTGAGATCCGAGCAGTACTTC. Translated, it gives CASSLRSEQYF.

The V call is TRBV20-1, the J call TRBJ2-7; TRBD1 agrees at 11 bases. V lost 8 bases, J lost 2 bases, and 8 bases stayed unmatched. The CDR3 extends over 14 amino acids. In germline, CDR1 is DFQATT, CDR2 SNEGSKA (reference sequence). The CDR3, as DNA: TGCAGTCCGTCACCGGGACAGGGGGCCTACGAGCAGTACTTC. Its protein is CSPSPGQGAYEQYF.

The chain links TRBV3-1 to TRBJ2-7, with 7 bases aligning to TRBD1. CDR1 and CDR2 (germline): LGHDT, YNNKEL (reference sequence). V trimming: 1 base; J trimming: 1 base; junction bases outside the gene matches: 4. CDR3 length: 15 residues. The CDR3 DNA reads as TGTGCCAGCAGCCAAGTAGGGGGCAGGTCCTACGAGCAGTACTTC. Protein sequence: CASSQVGGRSYEQYF.

This clonotype turned up a few times. One junction end disagrees with the germline gene, perhaps due to a read error. CDR3 protein: CASSPRPF. The CDR3 nucleotides are TGTGCCAGCAGTCCCCGTCCCTTC. The chain combines TRBV6-1 with TRBJ1-2; D remains ambiguous. The CDR3 loop spans 8 amino acids. Germline loops: CDR1 MNHNS, CDR2 SASEGT.

J is TRBJ1-3 and V is TRBV6-5; perhaps TRBD1 as D (5 bases). The CDR3 runs to 18 residues. Germline CDR1 and CDR2: MNHEY and SVGAGI. V gave up 0 bases and J gave up 0 bases, with 15 bases separating them. The CDR3 protein is CASSYSSKGAASGNTIYF. The CDR3 DNA reads TGTGCCAGCAGTTACTCGAGTAAAGGGGCCGCCTCTGGAAACACCATATATTTT.

This clonotype came up a few times. This chain joins TRBV20-1 and TRBJ2-1, with D possibly TRBD2 on 6 matching bases. V shed 1 base and J shed 6 bases, with 10 bases lying between them. The CDR3 loop spans 13 amino acids. Germline CDR1 and CDR2: DFQATT and SNEGSKA (reference sequence). CDR3 loop: CSARAGAGNEQFF. The CDR3 DNA follows: TGCAGTGCTAGAGCGGGAGCGGGCAATGAGCAGTTCTTC.

The V call is TRBV27, the J call TRBJ1-2; TRBD1 matches 8 bases. After removal of 6 bases from V and 4 bases from J, the junction contained 10 bases not matched to a gene. From germline, CDR1 is MNHEY and CDR2 SMNVEV (reference sequence). The CDR3 contains 15 residues. The CDR3 coding sequence is TGTGCCAGCAGAACCTCAGGGGGCGCCGCCTATGGCTACACCTTC. Protein sequence: CASRTSGGAAYGYTF.

CDR3 protein: CASSTPSGGFEAFF. DNA for the CDR3: TGTGCCAGTAGTACCCCCAGTGGGGGTTTTGAAGCTTTCTTT. This chain joins TRBV19 and TRBJ1-1, with TRBD1 as a possible D gene (5 bases). CDR3 length equals 14 residues. From germline, CDR1 is LNHDA and CDR2 SQIVND (reference sequence). Trimming stripped 4 bases from V and 7 bases from J, with 16 bases between.

CDR3 in amino acids: CATQDWRGLNEQFF. DNA of the CDR3: TGTGCCACCCAGGACTGGAGGGGTTTAAATGAGCAGTTCTTC. The chain joins TRBV24-1 to TRBJ2-1; possibly TRBD2 for D (6 bases). The CDR3 covers 14 residues. CDR1 and CDR2 (germline): KGHDR, SFDVKD. The ends were cut back, 9 bases at V and 7 bases at J, with 18 bases in the middle.

This clonotype turned up a few times. This chain links TRBV7-3 with TRBJ2-3; 11 bases agree with TRBD1. The V segment lost 2 bases and the J segment 4 bases; nucleotides outside the gene matches: 14. The CDR3 has 19 residues. Germline V gene lookup returns CDR1 SGHTA and CDR2 FQGTGA. CDR3 DNA: TGTGCCAGCAGCTTACAAAGGACAGGGGGCGCGGGAGGCTCAGATACGCAGTATTTT. It codes for CASSLQRTGGAGGSDTQYF.

The chain carries TRBV30 and TRBJ2-5; 9 bases line up with TRBD2. The V segment lost 3 bases and the J segment 4 bases; nucleotides outside the gene matches: 9. CDR1 is GTSNPN, CDR2 SVGIG, per germline (reference sequence). The CDR3 contains 15 residues. The CDR3 DNA is TGTGCCTGGAGAAAGGGTCTAGCGGGAATAGAGACCCAGTACTTC. Translating it yields CAWRKGLAGIETQYF.

The V and J genes are TRBV6-1 and TRBJ2-7; TRBD2 matches 9 bases. Germline CDR1 reads MNHNS; CDR2 reads SASEGT. The CDR3 length is 15 residues. V gave up 1 base and J gave up 4 bases; unmatched junction bases: 5. The CDR3 coding sequence is TGTGCCAGCAGTGAAGGCCTAGCGGGGCGGTACGAGCAGTACTTC. The encoded protein is CASSEGLAGRYEQYF.